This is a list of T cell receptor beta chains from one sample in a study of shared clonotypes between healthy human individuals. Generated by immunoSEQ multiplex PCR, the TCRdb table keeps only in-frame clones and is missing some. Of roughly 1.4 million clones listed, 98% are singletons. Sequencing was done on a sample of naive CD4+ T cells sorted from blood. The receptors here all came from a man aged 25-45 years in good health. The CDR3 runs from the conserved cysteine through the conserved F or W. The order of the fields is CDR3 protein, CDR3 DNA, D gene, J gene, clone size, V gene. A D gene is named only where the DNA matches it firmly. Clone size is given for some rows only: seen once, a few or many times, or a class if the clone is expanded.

CDR3aa: CASSKTGLGQYF
CDR3nt: TGTGCCAGCTCAAAGACAGGTCTTGGGCAGTACTTC
d_gene: -
j_gene: TRBJ2-7
abundance: -
v_gene: TRBV18

CDR3aa: CASSGDPGRGAEKLFF
CDR3nt: TGCGCCAGCAGCGGGGATCCGGGGCGCGGGGCTGAAAAACTGTTTTTT
d_gene: -
j_gene: TRBJ1-4
abundance: -
v_gene: TRBV5-1

CDR3aa: CASSRRQDFSGNTIYF
CDR3nt: TGTGCCAGCAGCCGTCGACAGGACTTCTCTGGAAACACCATATATTTT
d_gene: -
j_gene: TRBJ1-3
abundance: -
v_gene: TRBV5-6

CDR3aa: CASSPVAGVSTDTQYF
CDR3nt: TGTGCTAGCAGCCCGGTAGCGGGAGTCTCCACAGATACGCAGTATTTT
d_gene: TRBD2
j_gene: TRBJ2-3
abundance: -
v_gene: TRBV7-7

CDR3aa: CASSLSDLTYEQYF
CDR3nt: TGTGCCAGCAGTTTATCAGACCTCACCTACGAGCAGTACTTC
d_gene: -
j_gene: TRBJ2-7
abundance: -
v_gene: TRBV28

CDR3aa: CASTLAGNIYGEQYF
CDR3nt: TGTGCCAGCACCCTAGCGGGGAATATCTACGGGGAGCAGTACTTC
d_gene: TRBD2
j_gene: TRBJ2-7
abundance: -
v_gene: TRBV28

CDR3aa: CAITRDPLYEQYF
CDR3nt: TGTGCCATCACCCGGGATCCCCTCTACGAGCAGTACTTC
d_gene: -
j_gene: TRBJ2-7
abundance: -
v_gene: TRBV10-3

CDR3aa: CARSTGGAGEAFF
CDR3nt: TGTGCCCGATCGACAGGGGGCGCAGGTGAAGCTTTCTTT
d_gene: TRBD1
j_gene: TRBJ1-1
abundance: -
v_gene: TRBV30

CDR3aa: CASSSRREPPDTQYF
CDR3nt: TGTGCCAGCAGCTCGAGGCGGGAGCCCCCAGATACGCAGTATTTT
d_gene: TRBD2
j_gene: TRBJ2-3
abundance: -
v_gene: TRBV11-2

CDR3aa: CASSPGTLGEQYF
CDR3nt: TGTGCCAGCAGCCCTGGGACATTGGGCGAGCAGTACTTC
d_gene: -
j_gene: TRBJ2-7
abundance: -
v_gene: TRBV9

CDR3aa: CASSIDSNGYEQYF
CDR3nt: TGTGCCAGTAGTATAGACTCCAACGGCTACGAGCAGTACTTC
d_gene: -
j_gene: TRBJ2-7
abundance: -
v_gene: TRBV19

CDR3aa: CASSLGQKSSTDTQYF
CDR3nt: TGTGCCAGCAGCTTGGGACAGAAGTCTAGCACAGATACGCAGTATTTT
d_gene: -
j_gene: TRBJ2-3
abundance: once
v_gene: TRBV5-4

CDR3aa: CASSLSGGRIYEQYF
CDR3nt: TGTGCCAGCAGCTTGAGTGGCGGGAGAATCTACGAGCAGTACTTC
d_gene: TRBD2
j_gene: TRBJ2-7
abundance: -
v_gene: TRBV5-4

CDR3aa: CASSLPLAGGTTTDTQYF
CDR3nt: TGTGCCAGCAGCTTGCCTCTAGCGGGAGGGACGACCACAGATACGCAGTATTTT
d_gene: TRBD2
j_gene: TRBJ2-3
abundance: -
v_gene: TRBV5-4

CDR3aa: CASTPPGALGYTF
CDR3nt: TGTGCCAGCACGCCTCCAGGGGCGCTGGGCTACACCTTC
d_gene: -
j_gene: TRBJ1-2
abundance: -
v_gene: TRBV28

CDR3aa: CASSRGTTNTGELFF
CDR3nt: TGCGCCAGCAGCCGCGGGACGACGAACACCGGGGAGCTGTTTTTT
d_gene: -
j_gene: TRBJ2-2
abundance: once
v_gene: TRBV4-3